These T cell receptor beta chains were read from a single sample in a study of T cells in tuberculosis. Sequencing was performed with immunoSEQ multiplex PCR; in TCRdb, only in-frame clones are kept and a portion is missing. The table has about 34,000 clones, about 91% seen once. The sequenced sample was PBMCs, obtained at tuberculosis diagnosis. The receptor source for this set is an adult with tuberculosis. Both conserved end residues are trimmed from each CDR3. The D gene is left open where the match is weak.

D	V	length	J	CDR3
.	TRBV7-2	13	TRBJ1-4	ASSSQQGTNEKLF
TRBD1	TRBV6-1	14	TRBJ2-5	ASSGLGTAFQETQY
TRBD2	TRBV10-3	10	TRBJ2-5	ATGGYQETQY
.	TRBV6-5	11	TRBJ1-1	ASSQPRGTEAF
TRBD1	TRBV19	18	TRBJ2-6	ASSLWTGEDFLGDANVLT
.	TRBV15	13	TRBJ2-1	ATSAQGWGDTEQF
.	TRBV11-2	11	TRBJ1-1	ASSRGQNTEAF
.	TRBV7-2	11	TRBJ1-4	ASSFQIEEKLF
TRBD1	TRBV6-4	11	TRBJ1-1	ASRDREGAEAF
.	TRBV10-2	9	TRBJ1-1	ASSGERGAF
TRBD1	TRBV5-1	13	TRBJ1-5	ASSLVAGGNQPQH
TRBD1	TRBV28	12	TRBJ1-2	ASNQGAKPYGYT
TRBD1	TRBV7-9	13	TRBJ2-2	ASSPDREVTGELF
.	TRBV7-6	12	TRBJ2-5	ATHKRTPEETQY
.	TRBV2	11	TRBJ1-1	ASSSYRETEAF
TRBD2	TRBV28	13	TRBJ2-1	ASSRTSGGHNEQF
.	TRBV4-3	16	TRBJ1-3	ASSQDFMGTYSGNTIY
TRBD1	TRBV6-5	14	TRBJ2-7	ASSYSQGTSPYEQY
.	TRBV2	11	TRBJ1-6	ASSPRGGSPLH
.	TRBV5-1	10	TRBJ2-5	ASSYYGETQY
TRBD1	TRBV29-1	13	TRBJ2-1	SVESGTAGPDEQF
TRBD2	TRBV7-2	15	TRBJ2-3	ASSSRLAGNMHNTQY
TRBD1	TRBV6-5	12	TRBJ1-6	ASSQTDRVSPLH
.	TRBV2	9	TRBJ1-2	ASSPSTLLL
.	TRBV30	10	TRBJ1-2	AWRQGFVGYT
.	TRBV5-1	13	TRBJ1-3	ASSLDRFSGNTIY
.	TRBV5-8	12	TRBJ2-5	ASSWGVGSETQY
TRBD2	TRBV5-8	13	TRBJ2-4	ASRSTSGSINIQY
.	TRBV6-4	14	TRBJ1-2	ASSDWEAGGYGGYT
TRBD1	TRBV2	13	TRBJ1-5	ASSQRTGGNQPQH
TRBD1	TRBV27	13	TRBJ1-5	ASSPAGQGNQPQH
TRBD1	TRBV6-5	13	TRBJ1-6	ASSRQGGHNSPLH
.	TRBV6-5	13	TRBJ1-1	ASSYSRGLGTEAF
.	TRBV6-1	14	TRBJ2-2	ASSVSGMGKNGELF
TRBD1	TRBV4-1	11	TRBJ1-2	ASSPPRQGSST
.	TRBV25-1	15	TRBJ2-1	ASSEYYRGASVSEQF
.	TRBV6-1	12	TRBJ2-2	ASSMDRNTGELF